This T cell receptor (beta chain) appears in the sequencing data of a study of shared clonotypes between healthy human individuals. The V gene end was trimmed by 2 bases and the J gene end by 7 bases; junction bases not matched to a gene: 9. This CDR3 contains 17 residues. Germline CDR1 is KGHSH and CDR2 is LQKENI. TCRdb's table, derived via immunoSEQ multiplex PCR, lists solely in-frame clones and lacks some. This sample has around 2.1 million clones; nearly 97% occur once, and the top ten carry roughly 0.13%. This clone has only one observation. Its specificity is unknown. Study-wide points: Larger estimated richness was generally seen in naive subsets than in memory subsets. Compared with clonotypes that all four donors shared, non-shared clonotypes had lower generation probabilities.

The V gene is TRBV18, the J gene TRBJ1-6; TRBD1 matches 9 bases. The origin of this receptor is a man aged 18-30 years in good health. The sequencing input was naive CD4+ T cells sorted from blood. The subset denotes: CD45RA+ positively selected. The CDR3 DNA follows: TGTGCCAGCTCACCAAAACAGGGGGCGTATGGAAATTCACCCCTCCACTTT. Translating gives CASSPKQGAYGNSPLHF.